These 3 T cell receptor beta chains came from one sample sequenced in a study of control samples from healthy donors and cancer patients. Generated by immunoSEQ multiplex PCR, the TCRdb table keeps only in-frame clones and is missing some. This table holds about 100,000 clones, more than 75% found once. The sequencing sample was made of blood. The receptor source for this set is a woman between 45 and 60 years old in good health.

The gene calls are TRBV30 and TRBJ2-7, with 9 bases lining up with TRBD2. This CDR3 is 15 amino acids long. CDR1 is GTSNPN, CDR2 SVGIG, per germline (reference sequence). Trimming at V came to 5 bases and at J to 5 bases, leaving 13 bases not matched to a gene. The CDR3 here is CAWSVLLAGANEQYF. The DNA for the CDR3 is TGTGCCTGGTCCGTCCTACTAGCGGGTGCCAACGAGCAGTACTTC.

V and J are TRBV28 and TRBJ2-7; 7 bases align to TRBD1. The V gene end was trimmed by 6 bases and the J gene end by 6 bases; junction bases not matched to a gene: 14. The CDR3 totals 15 residues. Germline V gene sequence: CDR1 MDHEN, CDR2 SYDVKM. The CDR3, as DNA: TGTGCCAGCAGAGCTTCAGGGACAGTCCGACCCGAGCAGTACTTC. It translates to CASRASGTVRPEQYF. Together with reference TRBV28 and TRBJ2-7, the CDR3 gives the full variable domain: DVKVTQSSRYLVKRTGEKVFLECVQDMDHENMFWYRQDPGLGLRLIYFSYDVKMKEKGDIPEGYSVSREKKERFSLILESASTNQTSMYLCASRASGTVRPEQYFGPGTRLTVT.

In DNA form, the CDR3 reads TGTGCCAGCAGCTTGAGTTTTACTAGCGGGATGCATGAGCAGTTCTTC. Translation: CASSLSFTSGMHEQFF. The rearrangement uses TRBV5-4 and TRBJ2-1; 10 bases are a match to TRBD2. V lost 1 base and J lost 8; bases outside the gene matches: 9. Per germline, CDR1 SGHNT and CDR2 YYREEE (reference sequence). The CDR3 has 16 residues. Looking up the rest from reference TRBV5-4 and TRBJ2-1 gives the full variable domain: ETGVTQSPTHLIKTRGQQVTLRCSSQSGHNTVSWYQQALGQGPQFIFQYYREEENGRGNFPPRFSGLQFPNYSSELNVNALELDDSALYLCASSLSFTSGMHEQFFGPGTRLTVL.